The rows below give T cell receptor beta chains drawn from one sample of a study of cytomegalovirus exposure and HLA in healthy donors. Profiling relied on immunoSEQ multiplex PCR, and the TCRdb table lists in-frame clones only, not all of them. The data show under 150,000 clones, 78% seen once. Material: PBMCs. The receptors stem from a woman between 40 and 55 years old in good health and CMV-seropositive. CDR3s include the opening cysteine and the closing phenylalanine or tryptophan. D genes are given only for firm matches. Expanded clones are given a class, and other clones once, few, many or no size at all.

j_call d_call clone_size v_call cdr3_aa cdr3_nt
TRBJ2-7 TRBD2 few TRBV6-1 CASFSSGRGYEQYF TGTGCCAGCTTCTCCAGCGGGAGGGGATACGAGCAGTACTTC
TRBJ2-6 . . TRBV5-1 CASSFNRNSGANVLTF TGCGCCAGCAGCTTTAACAGGAATTCTGGGGCCAACGTCCTGACTTTC
TRBJ2-1 TRBD2 few TRBV5-8 CASSAGTSLTNEQFF TGTGCCAGCAGCGCCGGGACTAGCCTCACGAATGAGCAGTTCTTC
TRBJ1-3 . . TRBV2 CAVQGSGNTIYF TGTGCGGTGCAGGGGTCTGGAAACACCATATATTTT
TRBJ1-5 . . TRBV7-2 CASSLGGQSPNQPQHF TGTGCCAGCAGCTTAGGAGGGCAGTCCCCCAATCAGCCCCAGCATTTT
TRBJ2-3 TRBD2 . TRBV5-8 CASSLYGGRSTDTQYF TGTGCCAGCAGCTTGTATGGCGGGAGAAGCACAGATACGCAGTATTTT
TRBJ1-1 TRBD1 . TRBV19 CASSFRPGQGATEAFF TGTGCCAGTAGTTTCCGTCCGGGACAGGGCGCCACTGAAGCTTTCTTT
TRBJ1-5 TRBD1 . TRBV9 CASSVGDRGNQPQHF TGTGCCAGCAGCGTAGGGGACAGGGGAAATCAGCCCCAGCATTTT
TRBJ1-1 . . TRBV10-3 CAISESGGEGEAFF TGTGCCATCAGTGAGTCCGGGGGGGAGGGTGAAGCTTTCTTT
TRBJ2-1 TRBD2 . TRBV5-1 CASSFRQREGDEQFF TGCGCCAGCAGCTTTCGTCAGCGGGAGGGGGATGAGCAGTTCTTC
TRBJ2-3 TRBD1 . TRBV5-4 CASSLASGQGTDTQYF TGTGCCAGCAGCTTGGCATCCGGACAGGGCACAGATACGCAGTATTTT
TRBJ2-2 TRBD1 . TRBV27 CAGIPRTGNTGELFF TGTGCCGGAATCCCGCGGACAGGAAACACCGGGGAGCTGTTTTTT
TRBJ2-3 TRBD2 once TRBV5-1 CASSPITSGTSTDTQYF TGCGCCAGCAGCCCGATCACTAGCGGAACTAGCACAGATACGCAGTATTTT
TRBJ2-4 TRBD2 . TRBV29-1 CSALESGGRDIQYF TGCAGCGCCCTTGAGAGCGGGGGGCGGGACATTCAGTACTTC
TRBJ2-3 TRBD1 once TRBV2 CASSEWDRGLDTQYF TGTGCCAGCAGTGAATGGGACAGGGGGCTTGATACGCAGTATTTT
TRBJ2-6 TRBD1 . TRBV28 CASSVGTGASGANVLTF TGTGCCAGCAGTGTGGGGACAGGAGCTTCTGGGGCCAACGTCCTGACTTTC
TRBJ2-2 . . TRBV5-1 CASSLGTSGTGELFF TGCGCCAGCAGCTTGGGTACGTCGGGAACCGGGGAGCTGTTTTTT
TRBJ2-7 . . TRBV10-3 CASSGSSYEQYF TGTGCCTCCTCGGGGAGCTCCTACGAGCAGTACTTC
TRBJ2-5 TRBD2 few TRBV2 CASSEEGRTSGNQETQYF TGTGCCAGCAGTGAAGAAGGACGGACTAGCGGGAACCAAGAGACCCAGTACTTC
TRBJ2-7 TRBD1 . TRBV29-1 CSVKGQVQGEQYF TGCAGCGTGAAGGGACAGGTTCAAGGCGAGCAGTACTTC
TRBJ1-3 . once TRBV5-1 CASSLGIGPGNTIYF TGCGCCAGCAGCTTGGGGATTGGGCCTGGAAACACCATATATTTT
TRBJ2-2 TRBD2 . TRBV5-1 CASSLGVREDTGELFF TGCGCCAGCAGCTTGGGGGTCCGGGAGGACACCGGGGAGCTGTTTTTT
TRBJ2-2 TRBD2 . TRBV2 CASGTTYTGELFF TGTGCCAGCGGGACTACCTACACCGGGGAGCTGTTTTTT
TRBJ2-5 . . TRBV5-1 CASSLRERETQYF TGCGCCAGCAGCTTACGGGAGCGAGAGACCCAGTACTTC